Below are 15 T cell receptor beta chains sequenced from a single sample in a study of cytomegalovirus exposure and HLA in healthy donors. Clones were read by immunoSEQ multiplex PCR, and TCRdb kept only the in-frame ones, dropping some. The sample lists around 100,000 clones, around 85% occurring once. The specimen was PBMCs. All receptors come from a man between 18 and 29 years old in good health and CMV-seropositive.

This clone was detected once. V and J are TRBV7-3 and TRBJ2-3; D might be TRBD2 (6 bases). The CDR3 totals 15 residues. Trimming pared 2 bases from V and 6 bases from J, leaving 15 bases between. Germline V gene sequence: CDR1 SGHTA, CDR2 FQGTGA. Here the CDR3 DNA reads TGTGCCAGCAGCTTACGGGTCGGAGGGCCGGATACGCAGTATTTT. Its translation is CASSLRVGGPDTQYF.

The chain employs TRBV7-8 and TRBJ2-7; 7 bases are a match to TRBD1. CDR3 length equals 14 residues. Per the germline V gene, CDR1 is SGHVS and CDR2 is FQNEAQ. V lost 5 bases to trimming and J lost 3 bases; unmatched junction nucleotides: 7. The CDR3 spells CASSHPGQIYEQYV. CDR3 nucleotides: TGTGCCAGCAGCCATCCGGGACAGATCTACGAGCAGTACGTC.

The rearrangement joins TRBV11-2 to TRBJ2-7; D is uncertain. Germline CDR1 reads SGHAT; CDR2 reads FQNNGV. With 5 bases removed from V and 3 bases from J, the gap between germline ends came to 11 bases. The CDR3 consists of 13 residues. The CDR3, as DNA: TGTGCCAGCAGCCCCACACGCTACTACGAGCAGTACGTC. Translating gives CASSPTRYYEQYV.

V and J are TRBV23-1 and TRBJ2-7; TRBD2 is a possible D gene (6 bases). TRBV23-1 is reported as an ORF; its role is uncertain. V lost 6 bases and J 5 bases, leaving 17 bases between the germline ends. The CDR3 has 14 residues. In DNA, the CDR3 is TGCGCCAGCAGCATTCTCCTTCGGGGGAACGAGCAGTACGTC. Protein product: CASSILLRGNEQYV.

This rearrangement joins TRBV29-1 to TRBJ2-7; tentatively, D is TRBD2 (6 bases). The germline V gene encodes CDR1 SQVTM and CDR2 ANQGSEA. The CDR3 totals 13 residues. V gave up 7 bases and J gave up 7 bases, with 20 bases separating them. CDR3 protein: CSGGLGSAGEQYF. DNA of the CDR3: TGCAGCGGCGGGTTGGGGTCAGCGGGTGAGCAGTACTTC.

DNA of the CDR3: TGTGCCAGCAGTACGGGGACAGCCGGGAACACTGAAGCTTTCTTT. Translation: CASSTGTAGNTEAFF. This chain connects TRBV27 to TRBJ1-1; TRBD1 matches 7 bases. V trimming: 5 bases; J trimming: 1 base; junction bases outside the gene matches: 7. The CDR3 spans 15 residues. Germline V gene lookup returns CDR1 MNHEY and CDR2 SMNVEV (reference sequence).

V is TRBV5-6 and J is TRBJ2-7; a weak D match, TRBD1 (5 bases). Trimming took off 2 bases at V and 2 bases at J, with 11 bases between the two ends. CDR3 length: 14 amino acids. The V gene's germline CDR1 is SGHDT and CDR2 YYEEEE. The CDR3 sequence: CASSLTDKPYEQYF. The CDR3 region has the DNA TGTGCCAGCAGCTTAACGGACAAGCCCTACGAGCAGTACTTC.

This CDR3 is CASSLGPTATDTQYF. The CDR3, as DNA: TGTGCCAGCAGCTTAGGGCCGACAGCCACAGATACGCAGTATTTT. This rearrangement joins TRBV11-3 to TRBJ2-3, with a possible D match to TRBD1 (5 bases). The ends were cut back, 1 base at V and 2 bases at J, with 10 bases in the middle. CDR3 size: 15 residues. Germline V CDR1 and CDR2: SGHNT, YENEEA.

The rearrangement joins TRBV30 to TRBJ1-5, with D possibly matching TRBD1 (5 bases). This CDR3 spans 15 amino acids. CDR1 and CDR2 from the germline V gene are GTSNPN and SVGIG (reference sequence). The germline V and J ends were trimmed by 4 bases and 4 bases, with 17 bases remaining between them. DNA of the CDR3: TGTGCCTGGACTCCCGGGGGGTCAAGGAATCAGCCCCAGCATTTT. Residues: CAWTPGGSRNQPQHF. The variable domain in full, completed from reference TRBV30 and TRBJ1-5, reads SQTIHQWPATLVQPVGSPLSLECTVEGTSNPNLYWYRQAAGRGLQLLFYSVGIGQISSEVPQNLSASRPQDRQFILSSKKLLLSDSGFYLCAWTPGGSRNQPQHFGDGTRLSIL.

This clone was seen a single time. The CDR3 DNA reads TGTGCCAGCAGCCCAAGTTCGGGGGAGGCATGGGAGACCCAGTACTTC. Protein product: CASSPSSGEAWETQYF. The chain links TRBV9 to TRBJ2-5; D perhaps matches TRBD2 (6 bases). The CDR3 is 16 amino acids. The V end was cut by 4 bases, the J end by 5 bases, with 21 bases between. Germline V gene sequence: CDR1 SGDLS, CDR2 YYNGEE. Complete variable domain (other parts from reference TRBV9 and TRBJ2-5): DSGVTQTPKHLITATGQRVTLRCSPRSGDLSVYWYQQSLDQGLQFLIQYYNGEERAKGNILERFSAQQFPDLHSELNLSSLELGDSALYFCASSPSSGEAWETQYFGPGTRLLVL.

This clone was detected a few times. The chain carries TRBV28 and TRBJ2-7; D not resolved. Per germline, CDR1 MDHEN and CDR2 SYDVKM. Trimming removed 6 bases from V and 1 base from J, with 7 bases in between. CDR3 length: 12 residues. The CDR3 is CASSIGSYEQYV. DNA for the CDR3: TGTGCCAGCAGCATCGGGTCCTACGAGCAGTACGTC.

The CDR3 sequence is CASSQVSPLLQETQYF. In DNA, the CDR3 is TGCGCCAGCAGCCAAGTTTCCCCCCTCCTCCAAGAGACCCAGTACTTC. The chain employs TRBV4-1 and TRBJ2-5; D not certain. CDR3 length: 16 amino acids. The germline gives CDR1 MGHRA, CDR2 YSYEKL. V shed 1 base and J shed 1 base, with 13 bases lying between them.

This chain uses TRBV6-5 with TRBJ2-5; TRBD2 matches at 7 bases. The V gene's germline CDR1 is MNHEY and CDR2 SVGAGI. J lost 3 bases, V lost 4 bases, and 2 bases had no gene match. The CDR3 totals 13 residues. CDR3 protein: CASSSAGEETQYF. CDR3 nucleotides: TGTGCCAGCAGTTCGGCGGGAGAAGAGACCCAGTACTTC.

The chain combines TRBV15 with TRBJ2-3, with D perhaps TRBD2 (6 bases). CDR1 is LNHNV and CDR2 is YYDKDF in the germline V gene (reference sequence). This CDR3 spans 15 amino acids. Trimming took 5 bases from V and 0 from J, leaving 12 bases between them. The CDR3 protein is CATSVGGISTDTQYF. The CDR3 nucleotides are TGTGCCACCAGCGTTGGCGGGATAAGCACAGATACGCAGTATTTT.

V and J are TRBV7-9 and TRBJ2-5, with TRBD1 matching over 7 bases. The CDR3 is 14 residues long. With V trimmed by 5 bases and J by 6 bases, 9 bases remained unmatched. The germline CDR1 and CDR2 sequences are SEHNR and FQNEAQ (reference sequence). The CDR3 sequence: CASSLIQGRKTQYF. CDR3 coding DNA: TGTGCCAGCAGCCTTATACAGGGGCGAAAGACCCAGTACTTC.